This paragraph reports one TCR beta chain. What it binds is not known. This sample was included in a study of PD-L1 blockade in urothelial cancer. Profiled with immunoSEQ multiplex PCR; TCRdb holds only in-frame clones, not every one. The data show around 100,000 clones, with roughly 89% seen just once and around 1.5% held by the top ten. Indicated time point: pretreatment peripheral blood. Study-level results: Those with durable benefit had larger increases in tumor-associated blood clones at 3 weeks.

From germline, CDR1 is SGHRS and CDR2 YFSETQ. The V end lost 0 bases, the J end lost 4 bases, and 12 bases lay between the germline ends. This CDR3 contains 15 residues. This receptor was identified in a man aged 60 to 75 with urothelial cancer. Sample: PBMCs, taken around atezolizumab (anti-PD-L1) treatment. The rearrangement joins TRBV5-1 to TRBJ2-3; possible D gene TRBD1, 5 bases. The CDR3: CASSLGRALADTQYF. CDR3 nucleotides: TGCGCCAGCAGCTTGGGCAGGGCTCTGGCAGATACGCAGTATTTT.